Below are 27 T cell receptor beta chains sequenced from a single sample in a study of T cell clones after liver transplantation. Some clones are missing from TCRdb's copy, which holds only in-frame ones; the method was immunoSEQ multiplex PCR. The sample shows about 100,000 clones, about 81% of them seen only once. This sample comprised CD4+ T cells from blood, obtained before liver transplant. The receptor source for this set is a human donor who received a liver transplant.

This chain connects TRBV4-2 to TRBJ1-2, with TRBD1 matching 10 bases. Germline lookup yields CDR1 LGHNA and CDR2 YNFKEQ. Trimming at V came to 2 bases and at J to 5 bases, leaving 8 bases not matched to a gene. The CDR3 contains 16 residues. The CDR3 coding sequence is TGTGCCAGCAGCCAAAATCCGACAGGGGGCAGTTATGGCTACACCTTC. Translating it yields CASSQNPTGGSYGYTF.

V usage is TRBV2 and J usage is TRBJ1-1; D uncertain. This CDR3 is 15 amino acids long. Germline CDR1 reads SNHLY; CDR2 reads FYNNEI. V lost 6 bases and J lost 2, with 16 bases in between. DNA of the CDR3: TGTGCCAGCAGCATCCTAGACACCGTCAACACTGAAGCTTTCTTT. This sequence encodes CASSILDTVNTEAFF.

This chain connects TRBV27 to TRBJ2-6, with TRBD2 matching over 7 bases. With V trimmed by 4 bases and J by 2 bases, 11 bases remained unmatched. Germline V lookup: CDR1 MNHEY, CDR2 SMNVEV (reference sequence). CDR3 length: 18 amino acids. The CDR3 nucleotides read TGTGCCAGCAGTTACGCTAGCGGAACGATGACTGGGGCCAACGTCCTGACTTTC. Its protein is CASSYASGTMTGANVLTF.

The V and J genes are TRBV7-8 and TRBJ1-6, with 7 bases aligning to TRBD1. V shed 3 bases and J 11 bases; nucleotides not matched to a gene: 7. Germline V gene sequence: CDR1 SGHVS, CDR2 FQNEAQ. This CDR3 has 14 amino acids. The CDR3 sequence is CASSFSTGPTPLHF. CDR3 bases: TGTGCCAGCAGCTTTTCGACAGGGCCGACACCCCTCCACTTT.

The chain links TRBV5-4 to TRBJ2-7; D is possibly TRBD1 (6 bases). CDR3 size: 13 residues. CDR1 and CDR2 (germline): SGHNT, YYREEE (reference sequence). The V and J ends lost 0 bases and 6 bases respectively, with 10 bases between them. The CDR3 DNA sequence: TGTGCCAGCAGCTTGGACAGGGCTTCCGAGCAGTACTTC. It specifies CASSLDRASEQYF.

This chain uses TRBV27 with TRBJ2-7; D is possibly TRBD2 (7 bases). The V gene's germline CDR1 is MNHEY and CDR2 SMNVEV (reference sequence). V lost 6 bases, J lost 4 bases, and 22 bases lay in between. CDR3 length: 16 residues. The CDR3 nucleotides are TGTGCCAGCAGACCTGACCGGCGGGGGCTGGGTTACGAGCAGTACTTC. It encodes CASRPDRRGLGYEQYF.

In DNA form, the CDR3 reads TGTGCCACTGGGGAGGGACTAGCGGGATCGCAGACCCAGTACTTC. Amino acids: CATGEGLAGSQTQYF. The chain uses TRBV27 and TRBJ2-5; 13 bases align to TRBD2. From germline, CDR1 is MNHEY and CDR2 SMNVEV (reference sequence). V gave up 10 bases and J gave up 6 bases; unmatched junction bases: 11. The CDR3 has 15 amino acids.

This clone was seen once. This sequence joins TRBV6-5 and TRBJ1-5; the D is unclear. Germline CDR1 MNHEY, CDR2 SVGAGI. The CDR3 loop spans 15 amino acids. V lost 4 bases, J lost 4 bases, and 14 bases lay in between. The CDR3 coding sequence is TGTGCCAGCAGTTCCATACCGGGAGTAAATCAGCCCCAGCATTTT. Its protein is CASSSIPGVNQPQHF.

The V gene is TRBV10-2, the J gene TRBJ1-5, with TRBD1 matching 7 bases. The CDR3 spans 17 residues. Per the germline V gene, CDR1 is WSHSY and CDR2 is SAAADI. V dropped 6 bases and J dropped 0; count of bases not matched to a gene: 11. The CDR3 sequence: CASRRRGTADSNQPQHF. The CDR3 DNA reads TGCGCCAGCAGGAGAAGAGGGACAGCCGATAGCAATCAGCCCCAGCATTTT.

The J gene is TRBJ2-1, the V gene TRBV7-3; 15 nucleotides align to TRBD2. Germline V lookup: CDR1 SGHTA, CDR2 FQGTGA. Trimming removed 3 bases from V and 7 bases from J; junction bases left unmatched: 7. This CDR3 region has 17 residues. CDR3: CASSFGTSGGRKNEQFF. For the CDR3, the DNA is TGTGCCAGCAGCTTCGGGACTAGCGGGGGGCGGAAGAATGAGCAGTTCTTC.

This clone was counted once. This chain uses TRBV19 with TRBJ1-5; D call uncertain. Germline CDR1 reads LNHDA; CDR2 reads SQIVND (reference sequence). This CDR3 spans 16 amino acids. V dropped 3 bases and J dropped 0 bases, with 12 bases sitting between them. CDR3 protein: CASSMGQTYSNQPQHF. Here the CDR3 DNA reads TGTGCCAGTAGTATGGGCCAGACTTATAGCAATCAGCCCCAGCATTTT.

This chain links TRBV7-9 with TRBJ2-3; 16 bases are a match to TRBD2. Germline CDR1 SEHNR, CDR2 FQNEAQ (reference sequence). This CDR3 has 18 residues. The V and J ends lost 3 bases and 8 bases, in that order; junction bases with no gene match: 11. CDR3 protein: CASSLPPGLAGGLGTQYF. CDR3 nucleotides: TGTGCCAGCAGCTTGCCCCCGGGACTAGCGGGGGGGCTGGGTACGCAGTATTTT.

Notes on this clone: Compared with germline, one end of the junction differs, possibly owing to a read error. The gene calls are TRBV5-1 and TRBJ1-5, with D unresolved. The CDR3 consists of 14 residues. Germline CDR1 reads SGHRS; CDR2 reads YFSETQ. CDR3 sequence reads: CAGSFKGAGEPQHF. CDR3 coding DNA: TGCGCCGGCAGCTTCAAGGGAGCGGGCGAGCCCCAGCATTTT.

The J gene is TRBJ1-5, the V gene TRBV5-4; 9 positions agree with TRBD1. CDR3 length: 17 residues. Germline V CDR1 and CDR2: SGHNT, YYREEE (reference sequence). J gave up 4 bases and V 1 base, and 9 bases lay outside the gene matches. The CDR3 protein is CASSLIPWGQGNQPQHF. As DNA, the CDR3 is TGTGCCAGCAGCTTGATACCTTGGGGACAGGGTAATCAGCCCCAGCATTTT.

The V and J genes are TRBV5-1 and TRBJ2-2; no clear D. The CDR3 extends over 14 amino acids. V shed 0 bases and J shed 5 bases, with 8 bases lying between them. CDR1 and CDR2 from the germline V gene are SGHRS and YFSETQ. The CDR3, as DNA: TGCGCCAGCAGCTTGGGAGCCCAAACCGGGGAGCTGTTTTTT. This encodes CASSLGAQTGELFF.

In its sample, this clone was seen once. The rearrangement links TRBV19 to TRBJ2-6; 9 bases line up with TRBD1. After removal of 2 bases from V and 0 bases from J, the junction contained 8 bases not matched to a gene. The CDR3 is 19 amino acids. The germline V gene encodes CDR1 LNHDA and CDR2 SQIVND (reference sequence). The CDR3 sequence is CASSIKLDRGNSGANVLTF. Here the CDR3 DNA reads TGTGCCAGTAGTATAAAATTGGACAGGGGAAACTCTGGGGCCAACGTCCTGACTTTC.

The chain joins TRBV19 to TRBJ1-3; no clear D gene. Germline V gives CDR1 LNHDA, CDR2 SQIVND (reference sequence). The CDR3 extends over 16 amino acids. The V and J ends lost 4 bases and 0 bases respectively, with 13 bases between them. The CDR3 sequence is CASSSQSLNSGNTIYF. The CDR3 nucleotides read TGTGCCAGTAGTAGTCAGAGCTTAAACTCTGGAAACACCATATATTTT.

This clone was observed once. This chain joins TRBV4-1 and TRBJ1-6; 7 bases line up with TRBD1. Per germline, CDR1 MGHRA and CDR2 YSYEKL. This CDR3 comprises 17 residues. With 3 bases clipped from V and 8 bases from J, the junction kept 13 bases outside the gene matches. The CDR3 loop is CASSHEYEQGIDSPLHF. Written as DNA, the CDR3 is TGCGCCAGCAGCCATGAATATGAACAGGGGATTGATTCACCCCTCCACTTT.

The genes are TRBV7-3 and TRBJ2-7; a possible D gene is TRBD1 (6 bases). Germline assignment: CDR1 SGHTA and CDR2 FQGTGA. The V gene lost 6 bases and the J gene lost 4 bases, with 16 bases spanning the gap. There are 14 residues in the CDR3. The CDR3 DNA is TGTGCCAGCAGTCTTGTTGGGGGCAGTTACGAGCAGTACTTC. Encoded protein: CASSLVGGSYEQYF.

This chain connects TRBV15 to TRBJ1-2; tentatively, D is TRBD1 (5 bases). The CDR3 covers 14 residues. Trimming shortened V by 0 bases and J by 8 bases, and 13 bases separated the two germline ends. CDR1 is LNHNV, CDR2 YYDKDF, per germline (reference sequence). DNA of the CDR3: TGTGCCACCAGCAGAGATCAGGGAACGGGCGGCTACACCTTC. This translates into CATSRDQGTGGYTF.

J is TRBJ2-7 and V is TRBV15; D ambiguous. This CDR3 region has 13 residues. Germline loops: CDR1 LNHNV, CDR2 YYDKDF (reference sequence). Trimming took off 1 base at V and 3 bases at J, with 7 bases between the two ends. CDR3 residues: CATSRALGYEQYF. As DNA, the CDR3 is TGTGCCACCAGCAGAGCTCTTGGCTACGAGCAGTACTTC.

This clone has a single count. The genes are TRBV5-8 and TRBJ2-1; maybe TRBD2 (7 bases). Germline V gene sequence: CDR1 SGHTS, CDR2 YDEGEE. The CDR3 is made up of 15 amino acids. Trimming took off 4 bases at V and 1 base at J, with 12 bases between the two ends. CDR3 nucleotide sequence: TGTGCCAGCAGCCAAGGGGGGGCGTCCTACAATGAGCAGTTCTTC. Protein: CASSQGGASYNEQFF. The full variable domain, its missing parts supplied by reference TRBV5-8 and TRBJ2-1, is EAGVTQSPTHLIKTRGQQATLRCSPISGHTSVYWYQQALGLGLQFLLWYDEGEERNRGNFPPRFSGRQFPNYSSELNVNALELEDSALYLCASSQGGASYNEQFFGPGTRLTVL.

The chain couples TRBV14 to TRBJ1-1; D possibly corresponds to TRBD1 (5 bases). This CDR3 is built from 14 residues. CDR1 SGHDN and CDR2 FVKESK come from the germline V gene. The V end was cut by 4 bases, the J end by 5 bases, with 14 bases between. The CDR3 loop is CASSPLGGVTEAFF. In DNA form, the CDR3 reads TGTGCCAGCAGCCCTCTGGGGGGGGTTACTGAAGCTTTCTTT.

This chain links TRBV9 with TRBJ1-1; 8 bases fit TRBD1. Germline CDR1 is SGDLS and CDR2 is YYNGEE. This CDR3 is built from 15 residues. Trimming cost V 4 bases and J 3 bases; bases outside gene matches: 8. Written as DNA, the CDR3 is TGTGCCAGCAGCTCGGACAGGGCTCAGTACACTGAAGCTTTCTTT. This sequence encodes CASSSDRAQYTEAFF.

This chain links TRBV7-9 with TRBJ1-1, with D perhaps TRBD1 (6 bases). CDR1 is SEHNR, CDR2 FQNEAQ, per germline (reference sequence). The CDR3 is made up of 14 amino acids. V shed 5 bases and J shed 4 bases, with 14 bases lying between them. CDR3 in amino acids: CASSVQGVGTEAFF. The DNA for the CDR3 is TGTGCCAGCAGCGTACAGGGCGTGGGCACTGAAGCTTTCTTT.

In this sample, this clone turned up once. The chain carries TRBV10-3 and TRBJ1-2; perhaps TRBD1 as D (6 bases). V lost 2 bases, J lost 5 bases, and 12 bases lay in between. From germline, CDR1 is ENHRY and CDR2 SYGVKD. The CDR3 length is 14 residues. CDR3 residues: CAISERGALYGYTF. DNA of the CDR3: TGTGCCATCAGTGAGCGGGGGGCCCTATATGGCTACACCTTC.

The chain couples TRBV4-3 to TRBJ1-5, with 11 bases that match TRBD1. CDR1 and CDR2 (germline): LGHNA, YSLEER. With 3 bases clipped from V and 7 bases from J, the junction kept 5 bases outside the gene matches. This CDR3 comprises 15 residues. In nucleotides, the CDR3 is TGCGCCAGCAGCCATAGGACAGGGGGCGACCAGCCCCAGCATTTT. Its translation: CASSHRTGGDQPQHF.